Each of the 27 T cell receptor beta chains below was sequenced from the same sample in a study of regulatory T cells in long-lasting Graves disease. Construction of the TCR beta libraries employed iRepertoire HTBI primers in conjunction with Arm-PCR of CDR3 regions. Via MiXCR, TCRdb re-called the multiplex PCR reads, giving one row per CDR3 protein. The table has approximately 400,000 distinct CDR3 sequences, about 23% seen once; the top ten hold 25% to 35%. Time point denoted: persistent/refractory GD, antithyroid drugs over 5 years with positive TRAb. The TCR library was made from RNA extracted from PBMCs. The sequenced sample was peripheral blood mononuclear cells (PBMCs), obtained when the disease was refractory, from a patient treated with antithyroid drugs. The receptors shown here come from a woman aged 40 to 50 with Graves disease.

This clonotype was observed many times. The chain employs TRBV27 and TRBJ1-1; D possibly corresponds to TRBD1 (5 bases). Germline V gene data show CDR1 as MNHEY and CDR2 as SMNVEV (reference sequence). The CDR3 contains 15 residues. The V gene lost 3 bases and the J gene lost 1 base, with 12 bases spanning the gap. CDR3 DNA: TGTGCCAGCAGTTTTCGGGGCGGCGGGAACACTGAAGCTTTCTTT. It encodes CASSFRGGGNTEAFF.

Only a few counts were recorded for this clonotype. The CDR3 region is CASSGTDDTEAFF. CDR3 nucleotides: TGTGCCAGCTCAGGGACAGATGACACTGAAGCTTTCTTT. V and J are TRBV18 and TRBJ1-1, with 7 positions matching TRBD1. This CDR3 has 13 amino acids. Trimming cost V 5 bases and J 3 bases; bases outside gene matches: 3. Germline CDR1 KGHSH, CDR2 LQKENI. Full variable domain (rest looked up from reference TRBV18 and TRBJ1-1): NAGVMQNPRHLVRRRGQEARLRCSPMKGHSHVYWYRQLPEEGLKFMVYLQKENIIDESGMPKERFSAEFPKEGPSILRIQQVVRGDSAAYFCASSGTDDTEAFFGQGTRLTVV.

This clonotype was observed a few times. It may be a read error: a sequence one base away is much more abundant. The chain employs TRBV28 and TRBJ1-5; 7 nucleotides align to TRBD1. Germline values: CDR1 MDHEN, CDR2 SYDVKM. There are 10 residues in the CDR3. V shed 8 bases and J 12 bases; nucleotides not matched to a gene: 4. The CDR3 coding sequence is TGTGCCAGCGGTCACAGGGGCCAGCATTTT. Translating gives CASGHRGQHF.

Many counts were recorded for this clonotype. The CDR3: CASSSLGAMNTEAFF. DNA of the CDR3: TGTGCCAGCAGTTCCCTGGGGGCTATGAACACTGAAGCTTTCTTT. This chain uses TRBV12-3 or TRBV12-4 with TRBJ1-1, with a tentative D call TRBD1 (6 bases). CDR3 length: 15 residues. The V and J ends lost 4 bases and 0 bases respectively, with 12 bases between them.

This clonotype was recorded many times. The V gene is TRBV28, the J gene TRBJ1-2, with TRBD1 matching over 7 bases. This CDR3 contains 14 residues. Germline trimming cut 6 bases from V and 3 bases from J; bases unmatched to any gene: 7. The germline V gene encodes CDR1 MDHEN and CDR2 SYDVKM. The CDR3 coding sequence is TGTGCCAGCAGATTACGACAGGGCTACTATGGCTACACCTTC. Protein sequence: CASRLRQGYYGYTF.

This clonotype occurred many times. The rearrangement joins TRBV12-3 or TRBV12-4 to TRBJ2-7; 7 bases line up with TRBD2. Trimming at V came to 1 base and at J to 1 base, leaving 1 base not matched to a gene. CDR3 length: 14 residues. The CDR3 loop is CASSLGTRSYEQYF. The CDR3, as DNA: TGTGCCAGCAGTTTAGGGACTAGATCCTACGAGCAGTACTTC.

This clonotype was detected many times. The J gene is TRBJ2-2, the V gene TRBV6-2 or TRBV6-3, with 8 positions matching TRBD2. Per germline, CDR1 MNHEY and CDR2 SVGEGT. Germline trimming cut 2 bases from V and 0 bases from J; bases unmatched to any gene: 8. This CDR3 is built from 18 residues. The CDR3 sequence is CASSYVPLAVTNTGELFF. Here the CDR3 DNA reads TGTGCCAGCAGTTACGTCCCACTAGCGGTCACGAACACCGGGGAGCTGTTTTTT.

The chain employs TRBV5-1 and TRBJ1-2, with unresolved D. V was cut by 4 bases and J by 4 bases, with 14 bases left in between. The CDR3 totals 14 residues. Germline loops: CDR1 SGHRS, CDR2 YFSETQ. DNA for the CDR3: TGCGCCAGCAGCCCAGAGGGCTTACTCTATGGCTACACCTTC. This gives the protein CASSPEGLLYGYTF.

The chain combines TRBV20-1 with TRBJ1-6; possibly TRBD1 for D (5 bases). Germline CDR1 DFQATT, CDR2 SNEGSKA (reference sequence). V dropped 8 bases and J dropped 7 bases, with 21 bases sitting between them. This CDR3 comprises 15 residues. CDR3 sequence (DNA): TGCAGTACAAGCCCCCAGACAGCACTAAATTCACCCCTCCACTTT. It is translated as CSTSPQTALNSPLHF.

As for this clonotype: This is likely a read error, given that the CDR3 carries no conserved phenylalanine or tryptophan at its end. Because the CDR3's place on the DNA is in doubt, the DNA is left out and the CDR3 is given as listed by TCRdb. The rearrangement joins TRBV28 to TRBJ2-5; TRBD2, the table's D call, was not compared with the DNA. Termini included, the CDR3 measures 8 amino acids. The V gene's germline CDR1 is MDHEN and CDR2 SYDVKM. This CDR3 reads CASSLLAG.

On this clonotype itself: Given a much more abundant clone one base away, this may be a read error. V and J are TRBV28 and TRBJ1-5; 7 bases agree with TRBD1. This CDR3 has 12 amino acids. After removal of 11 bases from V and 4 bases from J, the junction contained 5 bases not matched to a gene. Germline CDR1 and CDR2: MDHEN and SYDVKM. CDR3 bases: TGTGCCGTCCGGGACAGTAATCAGCCCCAGCATTTT. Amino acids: CAVRDSNQPQHF. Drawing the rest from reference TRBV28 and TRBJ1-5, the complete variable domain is DVKVTQSSRYLVKRTGEKVFLECVQDMDHENMFWYRQDPGLGLRLIYFSYDVKMKEKGDIPEGYSVSREKKERFSLILESASTNQTSMYLCAVRDSNQPQHFGDGTRLSIL.

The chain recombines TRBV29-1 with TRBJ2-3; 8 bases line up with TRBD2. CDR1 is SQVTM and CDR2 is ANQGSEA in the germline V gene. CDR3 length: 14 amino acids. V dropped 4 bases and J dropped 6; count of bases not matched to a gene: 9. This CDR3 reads CSVGGLAGPDTQYF. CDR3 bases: TGCAGCGTTGGGGGGCTAGCGGGCCCCGATACGCAGTATTTT.

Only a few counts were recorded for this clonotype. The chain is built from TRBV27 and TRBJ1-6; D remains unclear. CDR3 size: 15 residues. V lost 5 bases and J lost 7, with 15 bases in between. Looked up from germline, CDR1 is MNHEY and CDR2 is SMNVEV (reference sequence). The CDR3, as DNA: TGTGCCAGCAGTCTCGGACCCGGAGGGAATTCACCCCTCCACTTT. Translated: CASSLGPGGNSPLHF.

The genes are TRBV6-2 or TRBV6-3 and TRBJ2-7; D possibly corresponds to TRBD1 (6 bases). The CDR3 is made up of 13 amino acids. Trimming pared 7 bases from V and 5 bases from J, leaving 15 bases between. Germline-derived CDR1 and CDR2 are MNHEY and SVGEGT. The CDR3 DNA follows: TGTGCCAGCATGGTGGGGGCAACCGACGAGCAGTACTTC. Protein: CASMVGATDEQYF.

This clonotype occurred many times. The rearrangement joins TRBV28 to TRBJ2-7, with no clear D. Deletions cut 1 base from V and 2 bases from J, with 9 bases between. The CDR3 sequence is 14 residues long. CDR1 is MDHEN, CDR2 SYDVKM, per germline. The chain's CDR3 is CASSLYGGAYEQYF. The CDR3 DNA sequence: TGTGCCAGCAGTTTATACGGCGGAGCCTACGAGCAGTACTTC.

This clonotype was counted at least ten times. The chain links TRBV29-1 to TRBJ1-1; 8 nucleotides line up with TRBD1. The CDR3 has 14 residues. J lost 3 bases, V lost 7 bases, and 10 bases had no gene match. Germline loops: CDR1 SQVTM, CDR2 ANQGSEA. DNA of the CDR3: TGCAGCGCGAAACTCAGGGGGCAGGACACTGAAGCTTTCTTT. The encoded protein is CSAKLRGQDTEAFF.

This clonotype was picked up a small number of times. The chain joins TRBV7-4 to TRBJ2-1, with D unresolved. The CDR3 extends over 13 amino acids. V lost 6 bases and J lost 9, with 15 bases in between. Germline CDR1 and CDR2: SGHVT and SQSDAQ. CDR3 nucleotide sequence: TGTGCCAGCAGAACTATCCAACTTAGTGAGCAGTTCTTC. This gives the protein CASRTIQLSEQFF.

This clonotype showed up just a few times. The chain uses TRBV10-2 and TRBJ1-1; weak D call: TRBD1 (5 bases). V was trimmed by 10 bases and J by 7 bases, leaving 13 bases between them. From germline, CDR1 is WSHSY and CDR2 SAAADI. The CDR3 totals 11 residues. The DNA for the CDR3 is TGCGCCACTGCGACAGCCCTTGAAGCTTTCTTT. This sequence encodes CATATALEAFF.

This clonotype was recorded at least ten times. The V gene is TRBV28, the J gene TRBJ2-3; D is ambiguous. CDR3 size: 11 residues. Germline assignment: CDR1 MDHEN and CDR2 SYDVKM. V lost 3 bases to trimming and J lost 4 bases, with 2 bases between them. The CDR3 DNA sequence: TGTGCCAGCAGTTTCGCAGATACGCAGTATTTT. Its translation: CASSFADTQYF.

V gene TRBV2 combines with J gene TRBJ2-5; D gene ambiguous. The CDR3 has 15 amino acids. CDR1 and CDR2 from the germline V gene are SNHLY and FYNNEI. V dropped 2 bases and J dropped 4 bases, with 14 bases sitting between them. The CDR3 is CASSESRTDLETQYF. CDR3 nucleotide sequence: TGTGCCAGCAGTGAAAGTCGCACTGATCTAGAGACCCAGTACTTC.

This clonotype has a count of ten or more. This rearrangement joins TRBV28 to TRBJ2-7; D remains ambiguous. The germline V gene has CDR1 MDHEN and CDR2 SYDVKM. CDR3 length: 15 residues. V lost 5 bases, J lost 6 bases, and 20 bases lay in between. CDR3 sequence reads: CASSPRESRFLEQYF. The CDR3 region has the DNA TGTGCCAGCAGTCCTAGAGAATCGCGTTTCCTCGAGCAGTACTTC.

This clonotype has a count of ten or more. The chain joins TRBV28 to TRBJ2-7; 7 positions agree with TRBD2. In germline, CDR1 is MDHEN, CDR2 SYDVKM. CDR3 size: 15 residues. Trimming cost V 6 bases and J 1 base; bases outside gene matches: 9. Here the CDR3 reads CASRPTGTKSYEQYF. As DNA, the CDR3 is TGTGCCAGCAGACCGACCGGGACTAAATCCTACGAGCAGTACTTC.

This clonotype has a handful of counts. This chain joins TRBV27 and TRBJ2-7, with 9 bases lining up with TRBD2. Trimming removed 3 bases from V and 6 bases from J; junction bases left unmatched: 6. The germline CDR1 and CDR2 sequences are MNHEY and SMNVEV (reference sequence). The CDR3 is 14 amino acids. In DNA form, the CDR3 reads TGTGCCAGCAGTTTCGAGCGGGAGGTCGCCGAGCAGTACTTC. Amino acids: CASSFEREVAEQYF.

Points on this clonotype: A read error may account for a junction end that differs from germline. The CDR3 reads CASNLAAVGGNEQFF. The CDR3 DNA reads TGTGCCAGCAACTTAGCAGCGGTCGGGGGGAATGAGCAGTTCTTC. This chain links TRBV7-8 with TRBJ2-1, with TRBD2 matching over 7 bases. Germline values: CDR1 SGHVS, CDR2 FQNEAQ. The CDR3 consists of 15 residues.

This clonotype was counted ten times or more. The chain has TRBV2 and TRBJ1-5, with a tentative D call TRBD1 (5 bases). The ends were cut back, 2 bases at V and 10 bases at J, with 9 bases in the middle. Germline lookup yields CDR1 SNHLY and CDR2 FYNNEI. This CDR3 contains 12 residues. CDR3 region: CASSEFRDPQHF. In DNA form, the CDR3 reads TGTGCCAGCAGTGAATTCCGGGACCCCCAGCATTTT.

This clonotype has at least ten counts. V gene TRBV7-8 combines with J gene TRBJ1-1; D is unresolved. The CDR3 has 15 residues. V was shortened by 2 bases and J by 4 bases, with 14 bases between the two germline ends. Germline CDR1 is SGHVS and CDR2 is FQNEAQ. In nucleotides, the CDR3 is TGTGCCAGCAGCTTATATTACCGGGCGAGCACTGAAGCTTTCTTT. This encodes CASSLYYRASTEAFF.

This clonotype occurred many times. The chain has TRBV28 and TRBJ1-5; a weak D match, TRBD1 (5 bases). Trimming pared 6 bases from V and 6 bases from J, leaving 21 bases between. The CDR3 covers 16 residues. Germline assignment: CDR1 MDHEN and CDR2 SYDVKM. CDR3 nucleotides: TGTGCCAGCAGACGACGCTGGCAGGGTAAGGGTCAGCCCCAGCATTTT. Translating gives CASRRRWQGKGQPQHF.